This TCR beta chain is drawn from a study of OX40 agonist ivuxolimab in advanced cancers. The study sampled blood at baseline, cycle 4 day 1, and cycle 7 day 1. The data were produced by immunoSEQ multiplex PCR, yet TCRdb's version contains in-frame clones alone and is incomplete. The data show 65,000 to 85,000 clones, around 87% seen once. CDR1 is MNHEY, CDR2 SVGAGI, per germline. The V end was cut by 6 bases, the J end by 9 bases, with 18 bases between. The CDR3 is 14 residues long. This TCR was recovered from an adult with an advanced solid tumor such as melanoma, head and neck, liver or kidney cancer. Sequencing used CD4+ or CD8+ T cells sorted from blood, obtained in a trial of the OX40 agonist ivuxolimab. This rearrangement joins TRBV6-5 to TRBJ2-1; D perhaps matches TRBD1 (5 bases). CDR3 residues: CASRGQGSAGEQFF. The CDR3, as DNA: TGTGCCAGCAGAGGGCAGGGAAGCGCTGGTGAGCAGTTCTTC.